This T cell receptor beta chain came from a study of T cells after yellow fever vaccination. This CDR3 is built from 15 residues. Germline V gene lookup returns CDR1 SGHRS and CDR2 YFSETQ. Trimming took off 3 bases at V and 6 bases at J, with 15 bases between the two ends. 5'RACE template switching produced TCR cDNA carrying a universal primer site and UMIs. TCRdb recomputed calls from the 5' RACE reads with MiXCR, one row per CDR3 protein. The sample contains around 26,000 distinct CDR3 sequences, less than 3.5% of which appear only once. Ten or more counts support this clonotype. Broader study findings: For sorted memory subsets on day 0, almost all vaccine-responding clonotypes were undetectable. It was the secondary response that reached its peak faster, day 5 versus 15, but it was weaker. Detected again after the booster were most primary-vaccination clones, at almost 97% CD4 and about 89% CD8.

The clonotype was recovered from a man between 18 and 35 years old who received the YFV17D yellow fever vaccine. The sample was PBMCs, either bulk or a sorted T-cell subset (CD4+, CD8+, memory, or dextramer-sorted; not recorded which), taken 45 days after the first yellow fever vaccination. The V call is TRBV5-1, the J call TRBJ2-2, with a possible D match to TRBD2 (5 bases). Here the CDR3 reads CASSSGVLLPGELFF. Written as DNA, the CDR3 is TGCGCCAGCAGCTCCGGGGTGCTGCTCCCCGGGGAGCTGTTTTTT.